Below are 8 T cell receptor beta chains sequenced from a single sample in a study of CXCR3-negative and CXCR3-positive naive CD8 T cells. Whole-study results and caveats: TRB CDR3 hydrophobicity was greater in CXCR3-positive naive cells than in CXCR3-negative naive cells.

The study made its TRB cDNA libraries by 5' RACE, adding UMI labels. TCRdb reprocessed the 5' RACE reads; each CDR3 protein has one entry and no DNA is given. The specimen's table records about 120,000 distinct CDR3 sequences. No cognate antigen is known for these TCRs. Material for sequencing was naive CXCR3+ CD8+ T cells from blood. Subset given: CD45RO-CCR7+CD27+CD95- naive CD8+ T cells expressing CXCR3 (TNR3+). The receptor source for this set is a human donor in good health. Some clones in this sample may be carry-over from other donors' samples.

The chain couples TRBV7-9 to TRBJ2-3; TCRdb returns TRBD1, unconfirmable since there is no DNA. The CDR3 spans 15 residues. Per germline, CDR1 SEHNR and CDR2 FQNEAQ (reference sequence). CDR3 amino acids: CASSLGDSGTDTQYF.

This CDR3 is CASSGRDRGHHEQYF. The chain recombines TRBV9 with TRBJ2-7; there is no DNA to check the TCRdb D call of TRBD1. This CDR3 is 15 amino acids long. CDR1 and CDR2 from the germline V gene are SGDLS and YYNGEE. The whole variable domain, filled in from reference TRBV9 and TRBJ2-7, reads DSGVTQTPKHLITATGQRVTLRCSPRSGDLSVYWYQQSLDQGLQFLIQYYNGEERAKGNILERFSAQQFPDLHSELNLSSLELGDSALYFCASSGRDRGHHEQYFGPGTRLTVT.

The V gene is TRBV2, the J gene TRBJ2-7; the D gene TCRdb calls, TRBD2, cannot be checked with no DNA. The CDR3 extends over 13 amino acids. Germline assignment: CDR1 SNHLY and CDR2 FYNNEI. The CDR3 sequence: CASSVGTYYEQYF.

This chain uses TRBV13 with TRBJ2-5; TCRdb indicates TRBD2, and absent DNA this call remains unverified. Per the germline V gene, CDR1 is PRHDT and CDR2 is FYEKMQ (reference sequence). This CDR3 spans 13 amino acids. The chain's CDR3 is CASRTSGQETQYF.

The chain carries TRBV29-1 and TRBJ2-2; TCRdb's D gene call, TRBD1, goes unchecked for lack of DNA. The CDR3 consists of 12 residues. Per germline, CDR1 SQVTM and CDR2 ANQGSEA. This CDR3 reads CSGTGGAGELFF.

J is TRBJ2-7 and V is TRBV4-1; the D call of TRBD2 rests on TCRdb alone, since no DNA is present to check it. The CDR3 is made up of 16 amino acids. Germline V lookup: CDR1 MGHRA, CDR2 YSYEKL. CDR3 sequence: CASSQAAGSEWYEQYF.

The CDR3 region is CSARDLTIMKGAYEQYF. The V gene is TRBV20-1, the J gene TRBJ2-7; there is no DNA to check the TCRdb D call of TRBD1. The CDR3 is 17 amino acids. Germline V gene sequence: CDR1 DFQATT, CDR2 SNEGSKA (reference sequence).

The chain joins TRBV28 to TRBJ2-5; the TCRdb call, TRBD1, lacks DNA for checking. CDR1 is MDHEN and CDR2 is SYDVKM in the germline V gene. The CDR3 has 13 residues. Here the CDR3 reads CASSLPGAETQYF.